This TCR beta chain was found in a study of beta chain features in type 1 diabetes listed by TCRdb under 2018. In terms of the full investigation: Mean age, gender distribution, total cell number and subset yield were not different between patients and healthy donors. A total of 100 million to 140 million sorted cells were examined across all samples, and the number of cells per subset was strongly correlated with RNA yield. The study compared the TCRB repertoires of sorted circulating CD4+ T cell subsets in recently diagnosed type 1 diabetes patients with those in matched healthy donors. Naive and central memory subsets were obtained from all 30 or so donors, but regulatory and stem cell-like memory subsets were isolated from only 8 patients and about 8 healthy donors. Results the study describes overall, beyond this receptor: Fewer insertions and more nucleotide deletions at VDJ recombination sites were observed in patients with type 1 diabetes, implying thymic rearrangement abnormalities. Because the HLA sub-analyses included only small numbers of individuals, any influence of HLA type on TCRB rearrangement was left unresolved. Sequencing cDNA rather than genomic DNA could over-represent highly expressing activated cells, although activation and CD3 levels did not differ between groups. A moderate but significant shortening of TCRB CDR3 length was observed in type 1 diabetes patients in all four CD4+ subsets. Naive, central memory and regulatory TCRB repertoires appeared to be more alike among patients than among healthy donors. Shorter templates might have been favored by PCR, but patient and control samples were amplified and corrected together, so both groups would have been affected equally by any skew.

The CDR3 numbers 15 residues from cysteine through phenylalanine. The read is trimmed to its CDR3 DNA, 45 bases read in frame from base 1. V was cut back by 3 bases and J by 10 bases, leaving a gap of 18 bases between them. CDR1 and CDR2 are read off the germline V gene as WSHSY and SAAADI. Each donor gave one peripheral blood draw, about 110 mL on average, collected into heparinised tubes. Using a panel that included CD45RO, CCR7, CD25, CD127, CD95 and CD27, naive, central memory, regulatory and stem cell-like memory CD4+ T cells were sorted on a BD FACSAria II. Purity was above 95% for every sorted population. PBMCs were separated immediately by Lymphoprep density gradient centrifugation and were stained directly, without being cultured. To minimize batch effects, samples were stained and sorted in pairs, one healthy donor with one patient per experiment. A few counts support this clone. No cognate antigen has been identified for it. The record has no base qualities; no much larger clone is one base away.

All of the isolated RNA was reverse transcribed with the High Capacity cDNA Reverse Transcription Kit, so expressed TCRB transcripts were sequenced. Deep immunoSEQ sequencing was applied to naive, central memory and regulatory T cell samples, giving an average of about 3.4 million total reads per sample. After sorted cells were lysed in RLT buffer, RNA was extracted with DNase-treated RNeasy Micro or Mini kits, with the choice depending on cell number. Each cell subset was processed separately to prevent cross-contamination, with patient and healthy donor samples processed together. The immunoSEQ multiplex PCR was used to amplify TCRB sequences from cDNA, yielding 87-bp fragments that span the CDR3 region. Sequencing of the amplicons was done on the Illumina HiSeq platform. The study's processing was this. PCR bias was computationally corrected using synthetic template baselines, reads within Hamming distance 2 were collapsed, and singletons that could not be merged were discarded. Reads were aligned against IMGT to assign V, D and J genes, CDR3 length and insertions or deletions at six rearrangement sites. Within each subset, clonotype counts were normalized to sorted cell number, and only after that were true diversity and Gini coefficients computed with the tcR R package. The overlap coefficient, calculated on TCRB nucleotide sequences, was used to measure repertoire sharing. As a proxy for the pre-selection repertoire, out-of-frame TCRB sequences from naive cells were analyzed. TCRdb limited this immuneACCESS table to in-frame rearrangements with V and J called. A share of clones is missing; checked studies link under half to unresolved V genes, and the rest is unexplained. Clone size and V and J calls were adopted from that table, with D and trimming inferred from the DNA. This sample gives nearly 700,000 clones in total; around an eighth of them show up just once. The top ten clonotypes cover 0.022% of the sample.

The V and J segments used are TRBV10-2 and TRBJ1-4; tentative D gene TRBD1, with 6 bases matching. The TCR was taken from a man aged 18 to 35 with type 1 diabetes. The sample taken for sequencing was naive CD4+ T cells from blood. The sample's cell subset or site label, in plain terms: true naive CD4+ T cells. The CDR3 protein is CASSDTTGSGGKLFF. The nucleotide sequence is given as TGCGCCAGCAGTGATACGACAGGTTCGGGAGGAAAACTGTTTTTT.